The entry below describes one TCR beta chain. Its specificity is not known. This record comes from a study of response to subunit inactivated influenza vaccine. With V trimmed by 7 bases and J by 6 bases, 10 bases remained unmatched. Germline assignment: CDR1 MDHEN and CDR2 SYDVKM. The CDR3 runs 15 residues. Study-wide points: Every seasonal influenza vaccination brings in few new T cells, the authors suggested.

TCRdb fed the RT-PCR reads into MiXCR, producing one record per CDR3 protein. The table records 500,000 to 600,000 distinct CDR3 sequences, over 9.5% of them present only once. This TCR was recovered from a man aged 45-60 years who received an inactivated influenza vaccine. Sample: PBMCs from blood, taken on the day of vaccination. This rearrangement joins TRBV28 to TRBJ2-2; 8 bases agree with TRBD2. The CDR3 region has the DNA TGTGCCAGCACCCCGGGGGGGGCGGTATCCGGGGAGCTGTTTTTT. As protein: CASTPGGAVSGELFF.